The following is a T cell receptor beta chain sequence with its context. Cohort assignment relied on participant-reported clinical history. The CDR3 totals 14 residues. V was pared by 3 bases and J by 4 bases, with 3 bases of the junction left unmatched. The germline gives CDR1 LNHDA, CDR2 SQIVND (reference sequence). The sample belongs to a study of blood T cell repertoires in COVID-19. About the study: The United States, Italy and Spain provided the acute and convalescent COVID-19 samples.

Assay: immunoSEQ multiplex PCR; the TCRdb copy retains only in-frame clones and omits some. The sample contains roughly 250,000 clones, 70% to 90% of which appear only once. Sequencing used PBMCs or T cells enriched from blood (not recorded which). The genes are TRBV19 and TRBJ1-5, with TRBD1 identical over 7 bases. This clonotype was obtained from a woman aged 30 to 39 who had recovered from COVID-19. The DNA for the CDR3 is TGTGCCAGTAGTATTCAGGGGGAAAATCAGCCCCAGCATTTT. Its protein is CASSIQGENQPQHF.